This T cell receptor (beta chain) appears in the sequencing data of a study of blood T cell repertoires in COVID-19. Produced via immunoSEQ multiplex PCR; TCRdb's table is partial and in-frame only. Of a few hundred thousand clones listed, around 85% are singletons. This CDR3 has 16 residues. Trimming removed 7 bases from V and 7 bases from J, with 25 bases in between. The V gene's germline CDR1 is LNHDA and CDR2 SQIVND (reference sequence). Sequencing used PBMCs or T cells enriched from blood (not recorded which). This sequence originates from a woman aged 45-60 years who had recovered from COVID-19. The chain recombines TRBV19 with TRBJ1-1; perhaps TRBD1 as D (5 bases). The CDR3 region is CASTRSGGARSGEAFF. CDR3 in DNA: TGTGCCAGTACGCGCTCGGGAGGGGCGAGATCGGGTGAAGCTTTCTTT.